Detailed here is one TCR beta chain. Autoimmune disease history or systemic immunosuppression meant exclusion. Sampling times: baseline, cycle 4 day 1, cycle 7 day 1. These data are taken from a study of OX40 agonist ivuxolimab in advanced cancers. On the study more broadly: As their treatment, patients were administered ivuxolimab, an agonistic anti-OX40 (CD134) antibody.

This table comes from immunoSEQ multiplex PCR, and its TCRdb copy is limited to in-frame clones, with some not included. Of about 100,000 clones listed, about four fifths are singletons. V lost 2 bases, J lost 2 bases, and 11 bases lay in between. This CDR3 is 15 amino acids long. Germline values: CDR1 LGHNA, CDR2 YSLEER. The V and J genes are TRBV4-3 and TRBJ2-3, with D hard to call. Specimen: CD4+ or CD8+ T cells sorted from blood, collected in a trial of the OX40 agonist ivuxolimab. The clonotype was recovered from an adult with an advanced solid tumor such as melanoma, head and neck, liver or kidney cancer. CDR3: CASSQSPATTDTQYF. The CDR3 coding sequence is TGCGCCAGCAGCCAAAGTCCAGCGACCACAGATACGCAGTATTTT.